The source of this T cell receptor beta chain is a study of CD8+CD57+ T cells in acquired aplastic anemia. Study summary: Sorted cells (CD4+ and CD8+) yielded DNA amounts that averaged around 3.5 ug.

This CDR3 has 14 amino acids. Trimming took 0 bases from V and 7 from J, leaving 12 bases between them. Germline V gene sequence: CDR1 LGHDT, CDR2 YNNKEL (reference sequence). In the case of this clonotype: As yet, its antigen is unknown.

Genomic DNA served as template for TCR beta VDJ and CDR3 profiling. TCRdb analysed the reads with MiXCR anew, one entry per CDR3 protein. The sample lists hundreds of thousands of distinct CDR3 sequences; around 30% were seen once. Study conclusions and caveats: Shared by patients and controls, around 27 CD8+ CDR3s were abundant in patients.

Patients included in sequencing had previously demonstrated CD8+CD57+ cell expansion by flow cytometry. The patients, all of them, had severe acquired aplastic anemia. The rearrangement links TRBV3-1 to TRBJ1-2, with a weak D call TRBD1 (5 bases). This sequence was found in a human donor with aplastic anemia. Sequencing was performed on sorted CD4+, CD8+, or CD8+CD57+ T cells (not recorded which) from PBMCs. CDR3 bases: TGTGCCAGCAGCCAAGAAGGCGGGGCCGGTGGCTACACCTTC. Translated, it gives CASSQEGGAGGYTF.